This T cell receptor (beta chain) was identified during a study of cytomegalovirus exposure and HLA in healthy donors. Findings of the study overall: Altogether, 160 or so TCR beta chains were recorded as cytomegalovirus-associated. Exclusion applied to some V segments, including TRBV6-2 and TRBV6-3, as they were indistinguishable.

Germline assignment: CDR1 SNHLY and CDR2 FYNNEI. V lost 6 bases and J 4 bases, leaving 9 bases between the germline ends. The CDR3 runs to 12 residues. To note about this clone: Its antigen is not identified.

This PCR relied on a set of 60 Vbeta primers and 13 Jbeta primers. Method: immunoSEQ multiplex PCR; TCRdb's copy keeps in-frame clones and lacks some. Among some 200,000 clones listed, more than 60% were seen once. The sample taken for sequencing was PBMCs. This clonotype was sampled from a girl between 2 and 10 years old in good health and CMV-seronegative. The chain couples TRBV2 to TRBJ1-2; D uncertain. The DNA for the CDR3 is TGTGCCAGCAGGACCGACATCTATGGCTACACCTTC. Translating it yields CASRTDIYGYTF.